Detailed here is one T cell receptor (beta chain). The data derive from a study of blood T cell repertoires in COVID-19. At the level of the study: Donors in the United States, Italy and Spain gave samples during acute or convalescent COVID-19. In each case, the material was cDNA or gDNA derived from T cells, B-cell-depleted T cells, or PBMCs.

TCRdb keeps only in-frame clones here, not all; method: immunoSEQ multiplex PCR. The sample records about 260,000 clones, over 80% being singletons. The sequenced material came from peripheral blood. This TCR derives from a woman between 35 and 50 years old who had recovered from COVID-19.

The DNA of the CDR3 is TGTGCCAGCAGCTTAGGCCCGGGTGGGGCCAACGTCCTGACTTTC. Its protein is CASSLGPGGANVLTF. The rearrangement joins TRBV7-2 to TRBJ2-6; D not certain. This CDR3 has 15 amino acids. Trimming pared 1 base from V and 3 bases from J, leaving 7 bases between. Germline CDR1 reads SGHTA; CDR2 reads FQGNSA.